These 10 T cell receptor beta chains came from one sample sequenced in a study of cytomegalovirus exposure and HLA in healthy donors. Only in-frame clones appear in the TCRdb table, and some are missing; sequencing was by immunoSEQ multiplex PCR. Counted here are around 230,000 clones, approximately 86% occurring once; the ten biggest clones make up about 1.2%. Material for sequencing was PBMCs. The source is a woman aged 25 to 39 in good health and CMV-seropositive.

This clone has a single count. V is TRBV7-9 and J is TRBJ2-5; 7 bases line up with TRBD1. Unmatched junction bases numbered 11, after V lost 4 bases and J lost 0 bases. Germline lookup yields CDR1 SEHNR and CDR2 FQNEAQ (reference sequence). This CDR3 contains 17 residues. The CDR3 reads CASSYGPGQRYQETQYF. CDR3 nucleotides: TGTGCCAGCAGCTACGGGCCGGGACAGAGGTACCAAGAGACCCAGTACTTC.

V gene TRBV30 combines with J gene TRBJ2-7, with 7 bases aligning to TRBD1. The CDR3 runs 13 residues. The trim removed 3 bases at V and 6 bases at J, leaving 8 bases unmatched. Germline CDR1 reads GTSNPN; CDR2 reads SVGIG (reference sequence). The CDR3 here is CAWSLRDSLEQYF. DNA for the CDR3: TGTGCCTGGAGCCTCCGGGACAGCCTCGAGCAGTACTTC.

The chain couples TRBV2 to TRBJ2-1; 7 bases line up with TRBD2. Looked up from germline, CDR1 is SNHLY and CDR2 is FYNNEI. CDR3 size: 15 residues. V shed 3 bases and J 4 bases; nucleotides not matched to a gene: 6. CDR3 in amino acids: CASSEAAGIYNEQFF. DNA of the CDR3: TGTGCCAGCAGTGAGGCAGCGGGGATATACAATGAGCAGTTCTTC.

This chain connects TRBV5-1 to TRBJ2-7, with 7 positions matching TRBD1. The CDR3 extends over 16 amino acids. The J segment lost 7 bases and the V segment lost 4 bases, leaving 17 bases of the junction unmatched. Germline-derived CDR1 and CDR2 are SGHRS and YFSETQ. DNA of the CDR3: TGCGCCAGCAGCCAGGGGGATGGGGTGATTACGTCGGAGCAGTACTTC. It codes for CASSQGDGVITSEQYF.

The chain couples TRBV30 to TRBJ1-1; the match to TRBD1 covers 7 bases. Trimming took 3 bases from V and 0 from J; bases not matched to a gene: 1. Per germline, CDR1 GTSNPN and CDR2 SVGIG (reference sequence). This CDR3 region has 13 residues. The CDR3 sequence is CAWRGQLNTEAFF. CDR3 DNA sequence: TGTGCCTGGAGGGGACAGCTGAACACTGAAGCTTTCTTT.

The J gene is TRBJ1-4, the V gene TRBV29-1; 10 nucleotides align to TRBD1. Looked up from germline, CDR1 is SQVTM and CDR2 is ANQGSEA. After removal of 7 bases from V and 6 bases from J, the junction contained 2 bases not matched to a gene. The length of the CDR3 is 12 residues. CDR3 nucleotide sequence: TGCAGCGGACAGGGGGCAGATGAAAAACTGTTTTTT. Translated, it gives CSGQGADEKLFF. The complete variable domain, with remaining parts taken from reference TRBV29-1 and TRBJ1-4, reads SAVISQKPSRDICQRGTSLTIQCQVDSQVTMMFWYRQQPGQSLTLIATANQGSEATYESGFVIDKFPISRPNLTFSTLTVSNMSPEDSSIYLCSGQGADEKLFFGSGTQLSVL.

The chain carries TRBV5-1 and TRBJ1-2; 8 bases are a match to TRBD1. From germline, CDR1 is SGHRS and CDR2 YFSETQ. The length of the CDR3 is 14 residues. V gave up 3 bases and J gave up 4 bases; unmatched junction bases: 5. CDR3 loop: CASSSSGGPYGYTF. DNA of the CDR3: TGCGCCAGCAGCTCCTCAGGGGGCCCCTATGGCTACACCTTC.

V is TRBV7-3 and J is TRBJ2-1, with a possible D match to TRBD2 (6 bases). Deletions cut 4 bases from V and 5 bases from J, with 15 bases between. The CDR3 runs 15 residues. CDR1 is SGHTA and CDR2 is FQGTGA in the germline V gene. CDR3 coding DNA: TGTGCCAGCAGCTCCCCGGGGCGGGGAGACAATGAGCAGTTCTTC. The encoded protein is CASSSPGRGDNEQFF.

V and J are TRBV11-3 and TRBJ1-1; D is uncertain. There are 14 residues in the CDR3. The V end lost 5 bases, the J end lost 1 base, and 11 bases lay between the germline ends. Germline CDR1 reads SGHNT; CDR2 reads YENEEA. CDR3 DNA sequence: TGTGCCAGCAGCCCCCCTCGCGGGAACACTGAAGCTTTCTTT. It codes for CASSPPRGNTEAFF. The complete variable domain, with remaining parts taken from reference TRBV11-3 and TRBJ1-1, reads EAGVVQSPRYKIIEKKQPVAFWCNPISGHNTLYWYLQNLGQGPELLIRYENEEAVDDSQLPKDRFSAERLKGVDSTLKIQPAELGDSAVYLCASSPPRGNTEAFFGQGTRLTVV.

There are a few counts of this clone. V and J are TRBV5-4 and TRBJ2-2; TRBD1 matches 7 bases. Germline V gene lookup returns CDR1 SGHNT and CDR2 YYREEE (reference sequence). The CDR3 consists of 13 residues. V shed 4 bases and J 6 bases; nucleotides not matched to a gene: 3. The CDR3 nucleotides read TGTGCCAGCAGCATGACAGGGCCCGGGGAGCTGTTTTTT. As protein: CASSMTGPGELFF.